A single sample is the source of the 27 T cell receptor beta chains below, sequenced in a study of cytomegalovirus exposure and HLA in healthy donors. PCR used 60 Vbeta primers and 13 Jbeta primers. TCRdb keeps only in-frame clones here, not all; method: immunoSEQ multiplex PCR. The sample contains roughly 100,000 clones, over 60% of which appear only once. Input material: PBMCs. Receptors were obtained from a boy under 18 in good health and CMV-seropositive.

The chain has TRBV9 and TRBJ2-3; D might be TRBD2 (6 bases). The germline V gene has CDR1 SGDLS and CDR2 YYNGEE. This CDR3 spans 14 amino acids. V lost 0 bases and J 6 bases, leaving 11 bases between the germline ends. CDR3 residues: CASSVGSGWDTQYF. DNA for the CDR3: TGTGCCAGCAGCGTAGGGAGCGGGTGGGATACGCAGTATTTT.

The chain carries TRBV27 and TRBJ2-2; 14 bases agree with TRBD2. V shed 4 bases, J shed 8 bases, and the junction held 9 bases outside the gene matches. This CDR3 contains 17 residues. The germline V gene encodes CDR1 MNHEY and CDR2 SMNVEV (reference sequence). The CDR3 loop reads CASSSTGLAGVPGELFF. The CDR3 region has the DNA TGTGCCAGCAGTTCAACGGGACTAGCGGGAGTCCCGGGGGAGCTGTTTTTT.

This clone was found a few times. The V and J genes are TRBV19 and TRBJ2-7, with 8 bases that match TRBD1. Trimming removed 6 bases from V and 2 bases from J; junction bases left unmatched: 3. Germline V gene data show CDR1 as LNHDA and CDR2 as SQIVND (reference sequence). The CDR3 is 13 residues long. The CDR3: CASSAGGAYEQYF. CDR3 sequence (DNA): TGTGCCAGTAGCGCAGGGGGCGCCTACGAGCAGTACTTC.

With respect to this clone: The junction departs from the called germline gene at one end, perhaps through a read error. The genes are TRBV4-3 and TRBJ1-2; tentative D call: TRBD1 (6 bases). CDR3 size: 15 residues. The V gene's germline CDR1 is LGHNA and CDR2 YSLEER. CDR3 sequence: CASSLSRTVNYGYPF. The CDR3 DNA reads as TGCGCCAGCAGCCTATCCCGGACAGTTAACTATGGCTACCCCTTC.

The V call is TRBV4-3, the J call TRBJ1-4, with D possibly TRBD1 on 6 matching bases. Germline V gene data show CDR1 as LGHNA and CDR2 as YSLEER. The CDR3 length is 17 residues. V was clipped by 2 bases and J by 8 bases, with 21 bases between them. The CDR3 nucleotides read TGCGCCAGCAGCCAATTCCAGTTTGAGGGGGGGGACGAAAAACTGTTTTTT. Translation: CASSQFQFEGGDEKLFF.

The CDR3 nucleotides are TGTGCCAGCAGCTTAGTTTTAGGGGGCGCGAGGGGAAACACTGAAGCTTTCTTT. This encodes CASSLVLGGARGNTEAFF. The chain is built from TRBV7-2 and TRBJ1-1; 7 bases match TRBD1. The trim removed 1 base at V and 2 bases at J, leaving 13 bases unmatched. The CDR3 extends over 18 amino acids. Germline CDR1 and CDR2: SGHTA and FQGNSA.

The V and J genes are TRBV7-2 and TRBJ2-7; D is undetermined. Germline CDR1 and CDR2: SGHTA and FQGNSA. The CDR3 extends over 14 amino acids. V shed 3 bases and J shed 0 bases, with 9 bases lying between them. The CDR3 bases are TGTGCCAGCAGCTTTTGGCAGGCCTCCTACGAGCAGTACTTC. This sequence encodes CASSFWQASYEQYF.

This sequence joins TRBV27 and TRBJ2-7; 7 bases are shared with TRBD1. Germline assignment: CDR1 MNHEY and CDR2 SMNVEV (reference sequence). After removal of 6 bases from V and 1 base from J, the junction contained 3 bases not matched to a gene. CDR3 length equals 13 residues. In nucleotides, the CDR3 is TGTGCCAGCAGGAGCAGGGGGTCCTACGAGCAGTACTTC. Translating gives CASRSRGSYEQYF.

This clone was seen a few times. The chain carries TRBV7-8 and TRBJ2-1; D may be TRBD2 (6 bases). The germline V and J ends were trimmed by 4 bases and 5 bases, with 9 bases remaining between them. In germline, CDR1 is SGHVS, CDR2 FQNEAQ. The CDR3 is 13 amino acids. Here the CDR3 DNA reads TGTGCCAGCAGCTCACTAGCCCACAATGAGCAGTTCTTC. Translated: CASSSLAHNEQFF.

The chain uses TRBV12-5 and TRBJ2-7; no firm D call. V was cut by 6 bases and J by 7 bases, with 13 bases left in between. The CDR3 is 12 amino acids. CDR1 is LGHNT, CDR2 FRNRAP, per germline. The CDR3 here is CASGLTSLEQYF. DNA of the CDR3: TGTGCTAGTGGCCTAACGAGTTTGGAGCAGTACTTC.

V gene TRBV5-6 combines with J gene TRBJ2-7; 9 nucleotides align to TRBD2. The germline V gene encodes CDR1 SGHDT and CDR2 YYEEEE. This CDR3 has 16 residues. Unmatched junction bases numbered 5, after V lost 1 base and J lost 0 bases. CDR3 sequence: CASSLLEAGGSYEQYF. CDR3 in DNA: TGTGCCAGCAGCTTGTTAGAAGCGGGAGGCTCCTACGAGCAGTACTTC.

This chain links TRBV5-4 with TRBJ1-1; 7 positions match TRBD1. V dropped 4 bases and J dropped 4; count of bases not matched to a gene: 10. Germline loops: CDR1 SGHNT, CDR2 YYREEE (reference sequence). There are 15 residues in the CDR3. CDR3 residues: CASSLGQRMGTEAFF. The CDR3 coding sequence is TGTGCCAGCAGCCTGGGACAGAGAATGGGCACTGAAGCTTTCTTT.

This clone was detected only a few times. V gene TRBV6-5 combines with J gene TRBJ2-6, with D unresolved. V gave up 11 bases and J gave up 4 bases, with 15 bases separating them. The length of the CDR3 is 14 residues. Germline V lookup: CDR1 MNHEY, CDR2 SVGAGI. This CDR3 reads CASAVLRGANVLTF. CDR3 nucleotide sequence: TGTGCCTCCGCGGTCCTTCGGGGGGCCAACGTCCTGACTTTC.

This clone was observed a few times. For the CDR3, the DNA is TGTGCCAGCAGCTGGTCAGGGACAGCCGCGGAAGAAGCTTTCTTT. Translated: CASSWSGTAAEEAFF. The gene calls are TRBV7-9 and TRBJ1-1; 7 bases line up with TRBD1. Trimming at V came to 4 bases and at J to 8 bases, leaving 13 bases not matched to a gene. The germline V gene encodes CDR1 SEHNR and CDR2 FQNEAQ (reference sequence). This CDR3 is 15 amino acids long. The full variable domain, in which reference TRBV7-9 and TRBJ1-1 provide the parts outside the CDR3, is DTGVSQNPRHKITKRGQNVTFRCDPISEHNRLYWYRQTLGQGPEFLTYFQNEAQLEKSRLLSDRFSAERPKGSFSTLEIQRTEQGDSAMYLCASSWSGTAAEEAFFGQGTRLTVV.

The CDR3 DNA reads as TGTGCCAGCAGTGAATGGTGGCAGGGAAACACCATATATTTT. This encodes CASSEWWQGNTIYF. This chain uses TRBV6-1 with TRBJ1-3; D is uncertain. The CDR3 runs 14 residues. The V and J ends lost 2 bases and 4 bases respectively, with 9 bases between them. The germline gives CDR1 MNHNS, CDR2 SASEGT.

The CDR3 here is CASRGDFFTGELFF. The CDR3 nucleotides read TGTGCCAGCAGGGGGGACTTCTTCACCGGGGAGCTGTTTTTT. The gene calls are TRBV2 and TRBJ2-2; maybe TRBD2 (6 bases). The CDR3 has 14 residues. CDR1 SNHLY and CDR2 FYNNEI come from the germline V gene. Between the trimmed V and J ends, which lost 6 bases and 4 bases, there was a span of 12 bases.

The chain combines TRBV7-2 with TRBJ2-7; 7 nucleotides match TRBD1. The junction had 2 bases not matched to a gene; V was cut back by 3 bases and J by 0 bases. Germline loops: CDR1 SGHTA, CDR2 FQGNSA. The CDR3 length is 14 residues. As DNA, the CDR3 is TGTGCCAGCAGCTTCCGGGACAGCTCCTACGAGCAGTACTTC. Its translation is CASSFRDSSYEQYF.

This chain joins TRBV30 and TRBJ2-1; D perhaps matches TRBD1 (5 bases). CDR1 GTSNPN and CDR2 SVGIG come from the germline V gene (reference sequence). V was trimmed by 0 bases and J by 9 bases, leaving 9 bases between them. This CDR3 is built from 12 residues. In nucleotides, the CDR3 is TGTGCCTGGAGTGTACTAAGGGGTGAGCAGTTCTTC. Translation gives CAWSVLRGEQFF.

The rearrangement links TRBV27 to TRBJ1-2; D unclear. This CDR3 has 14 residues. Germline V gene data show CDR1 as MNHEY and CDR2 as SMNVEV (reference sequence). V was cut by 2 bases and J by 4 bases, with 11 bases left in between. CDR3 DNA sequence: TGTGCCAGCAGTTTAATAGGAGGCACCTATGGCTACACCTTC. Residues: CASSLIGGTYGYTF.

J is TRBJ2-7 and V is TRBV19, with 8 bases lining up with TRBD1. After removal of 5 bases from V and 5 bases from J, the junction contained 5 bases not matched to a gene. CDR1 is LNHDA and CDR2 is SQIVND in the germline V gene (reference sequence). The CDR3 spans 13 residues. The CDR3 sequence is CASSGQGYDEQYF. The CDR3 coding sequence is TGTGCCAGTAGTGGACAGGGTTACGACGAGCAGTACTTC.

This clone has only a few counts. CDR3 DNA sequence: TGTGCCAGCAGCCCCTCAGGGCAAACTAATGAAAAACTGTTTTTT. Amino acid sequence: CASSPSGQTNEKLFF. The V gene is TRBV7-9, the J gene TRBJ1-4; possibly TRBD1 for D (5 bases). Germline V lookup: CDR1 SEHNR, CDR2 FQNEAQ (reference sequence). This CDR3 is 15 amino acids long. Trimming pared 5 bases from V and 1 base from J, leaving 11 bases between.

This clone occurred a few times. This chain uses TRBV9 with TRBJ2-1, with 11 bases lining up with TRBD2. The V gene's germline CDR1 is SGDLS and CDR2 YYNGEE. The trim removed 0 bases at V and 8 bases at J, leaving 7 bases unmatched. The CDR3 spans 16 residues. The CDR3 reads CASSVGRLAGIDEQFF. In DNA form, the CDR3 reads TGTGCCAGCAGCGTAGGAAGACTAGCGGGAATAGATGAGCAGTTCTTC.

The gene calls are TRBV18 and TRBJ1-1; perhaps TRBD1 as D (6 bases). Germline lookup yields CDR1 KGHSH and CDR2 LQKENI. The CDR3 contains 14 residues. Trimming left V 6 bases short and J 3 bases short, with 14 bases between. The CDR3, as DNA: TGTGCCAGCTCCGAAGCGGGGGCTCACACTGAAGCTTTCTTT. Its protein is CASSEAGAHTEAFF.

This chain connects TRBV2 to TRBJ1-5; possibly TRBD1 for D (5 bases). CDR1 is SNHLY, CDR2 FYNNEI, per germline. CDR3 length: 14 amino acids. Between the trimmed V and J ends, which lost 5 bases and 3 bases, there was a span of 11 bases. This CDR3 is CASSSQGFNQPQHF. The CDR3 nucleotides are TGTGCCAGCAGTTCCCAGGGTTTCAATCAGCCCCAGCATTTT.

The rearrangement links TRBV6-1 to TRBJ2-7; perhaps TRBD1 as D (6 bases). In germline, CDR1 is MNHNS, CDR2 SASEGT. V was clipped by 2 bases and J by 3 bases, with 14 bases between them. The CDR3 has 15 amino acids. CDR3 sequence reads: CASSEFMDSRYEQYF. CDR3 coding DNA: TGTGCCAGCAGTGAATTTATGGACAGCCGCTACGAGCAGTACTTC.

The chain has TRBV7-9 and TRBJ2-1; a possible D gene is TRBD2 (7 bases). The CDR3 contains 16 residues. Germline-derived CDR1 and CDR2 are SEHNR and FQNEAQ (reference sequence). Trimming took 5 bases from V and 2 from J, leaving 16 bases between them. CDR3 nucleotides: TGTGCCAGCAGCCCGATGGGGGGGCTGCCCTACAATGAGCAGTTCTTC. Its protein product is CASSPMGGLPYNEQFF.

This chain connects TRBV14 to TRBJ1-4, with D perhaps TRBD1 (6 bases). V gave up 0 bases and J gave up 7 bases, with 15 bases separating them. CDR3 length: 16 amino acids. Looked up from germline, CDR1 is SGHDN and CDR2 is FVKESK. CDR3: CASSQERGFISEKLFF. The CDR3 DNA is TGTGCCAGCAGCCAAGAGAGGGGGTTTATCAGTGAAAAACTGTTTTTT.